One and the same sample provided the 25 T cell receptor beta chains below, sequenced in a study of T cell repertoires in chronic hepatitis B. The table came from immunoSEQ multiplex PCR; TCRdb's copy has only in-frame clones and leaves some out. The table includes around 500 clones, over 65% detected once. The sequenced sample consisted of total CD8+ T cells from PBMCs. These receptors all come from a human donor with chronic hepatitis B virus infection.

CDR3 region: CAFDRTYEQYF. DNA of the CDR3: TGTGCCTTCGACAGGACCTACGAGCAGTACTTC. This rearrangement joins TRBV30 to TRBJ2-7; maybe TRBD1 (6 bases). V lost 7 bases to trimming and J lost 2 bases, with 9 bases between them. Germline lookup yields CDR1 GTSNPN and CDR2 SVGIG (reference sequence). The CDR3 contains 11 residues.

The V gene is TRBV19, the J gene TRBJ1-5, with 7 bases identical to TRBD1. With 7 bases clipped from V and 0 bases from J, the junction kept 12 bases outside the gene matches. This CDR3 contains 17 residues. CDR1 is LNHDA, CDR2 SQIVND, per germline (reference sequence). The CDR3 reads CASTGYWDSDSNQPQHF. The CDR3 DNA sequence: TGTGCCAGTACTGGTTATTGGGACAGCGATAGCAATCAGCCCCAGCATTTT. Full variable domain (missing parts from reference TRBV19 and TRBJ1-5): DGGITQSPKYLFRKEGQNVTLSCEQNLNHDAMYWYRQDPGQGLRLIYYSQIVNDFQKGDIAEGYSVSREKKESFPLTVTSAQKNPTAFYLCASTGYWDSDSNQPQHFGDGTRLSIL.

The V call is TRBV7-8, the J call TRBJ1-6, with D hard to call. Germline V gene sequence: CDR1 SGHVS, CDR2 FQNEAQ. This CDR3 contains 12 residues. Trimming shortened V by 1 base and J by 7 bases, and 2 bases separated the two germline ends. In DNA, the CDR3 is TGTGCCAGCAGCTTAGACAATTCACCCCTCCACTTT. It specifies CASSLDNSPLHF.

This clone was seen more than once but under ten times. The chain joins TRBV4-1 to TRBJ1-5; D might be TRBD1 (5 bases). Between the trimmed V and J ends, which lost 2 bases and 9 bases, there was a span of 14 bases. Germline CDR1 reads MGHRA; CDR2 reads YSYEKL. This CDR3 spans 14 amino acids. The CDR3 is CASSQQDQGRPQHF. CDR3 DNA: TGCGCCAGCAGCCAACAGGACCAGGGTCGGCCCCAGCATTTT.

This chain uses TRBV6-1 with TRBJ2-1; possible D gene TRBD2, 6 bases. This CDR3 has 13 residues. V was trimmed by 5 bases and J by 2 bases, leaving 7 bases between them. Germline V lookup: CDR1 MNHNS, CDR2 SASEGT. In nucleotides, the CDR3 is TGTGCCAGCAGTTGGACTACCTACAATGAGCAGTTCTTC. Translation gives CASSWTTYNEQFF.

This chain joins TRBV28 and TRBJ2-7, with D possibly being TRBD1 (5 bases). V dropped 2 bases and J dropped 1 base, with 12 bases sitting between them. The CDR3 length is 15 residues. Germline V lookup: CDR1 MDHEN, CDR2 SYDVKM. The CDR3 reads CASSLTRQNSYEQYF. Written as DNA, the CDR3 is TGTGCCAGCAGTTTAACGCGACAGAATTCCTACGAGCAGTACTTC.

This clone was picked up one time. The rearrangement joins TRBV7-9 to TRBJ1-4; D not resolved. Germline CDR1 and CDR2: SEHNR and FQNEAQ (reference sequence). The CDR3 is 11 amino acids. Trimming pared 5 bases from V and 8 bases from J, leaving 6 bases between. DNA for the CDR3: TGTGCCAGCAGCGACGCGGAAAAACTGTTTTTT. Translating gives CASSDAEKLFF.

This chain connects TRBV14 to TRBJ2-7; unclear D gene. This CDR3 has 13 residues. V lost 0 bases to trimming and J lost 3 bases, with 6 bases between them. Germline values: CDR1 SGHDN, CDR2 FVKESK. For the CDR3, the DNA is TGTGCCAGCAGCCAAGAGGGCCGCTACGAGCAGTACTTC. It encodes CASSQEGRYEQYF.

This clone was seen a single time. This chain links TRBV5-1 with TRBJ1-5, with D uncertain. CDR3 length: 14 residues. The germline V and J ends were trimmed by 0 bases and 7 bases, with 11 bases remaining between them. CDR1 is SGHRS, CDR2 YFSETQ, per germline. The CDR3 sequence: CASSLEGLEQPQHF. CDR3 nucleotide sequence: TGCGCCAGCAGCTTGGAGGGTCTCGAGCAGCCCCAGCATTTT. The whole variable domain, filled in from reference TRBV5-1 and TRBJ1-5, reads KAGVTQTPRYLIKTRGQQVTLSCSPISGHRSVSWYQQTPGQGLQFLFEYFSETQRNKGNFPGRFSGRQFSNSRSEMNVSTLELGDSALYLCASSLEGLEQPQHFGDGTRLSIL.

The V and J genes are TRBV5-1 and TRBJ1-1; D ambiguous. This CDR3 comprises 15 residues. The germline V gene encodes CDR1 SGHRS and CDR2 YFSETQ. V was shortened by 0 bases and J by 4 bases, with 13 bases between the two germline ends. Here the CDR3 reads CASSLVPDHVTEAFF. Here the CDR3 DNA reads TGCGCCAGCAGCTTGGTCCCGGACCATGTCACTGAAGCTTTCTTT.

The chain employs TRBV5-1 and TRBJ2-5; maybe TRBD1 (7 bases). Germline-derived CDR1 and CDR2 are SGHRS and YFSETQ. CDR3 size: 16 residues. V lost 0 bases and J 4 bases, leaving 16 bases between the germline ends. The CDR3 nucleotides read TGCGCCAGCAGCTTGGGACAGGGTGGGCGGGGAGAGACCCAGTACTTC. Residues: CASSLGQGGRGETQYF.

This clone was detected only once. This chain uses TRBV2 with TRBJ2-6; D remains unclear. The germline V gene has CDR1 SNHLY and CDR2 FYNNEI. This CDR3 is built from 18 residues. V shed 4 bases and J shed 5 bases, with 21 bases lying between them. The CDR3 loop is CASSGSISIQSRANVLTF. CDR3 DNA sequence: TGTGCCAGCAGTGGAAGTATTTCGATACAAAGTCGGGCCAACGTCCTGACTTTC.

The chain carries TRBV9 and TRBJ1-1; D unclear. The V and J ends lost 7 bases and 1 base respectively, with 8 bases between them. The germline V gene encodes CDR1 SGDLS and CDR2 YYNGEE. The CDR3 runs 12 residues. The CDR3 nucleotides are TGTGCCAGCCAAGGCTCGAACACTGAAGCTTTCTTT. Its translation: CASQGSNTEAFF.

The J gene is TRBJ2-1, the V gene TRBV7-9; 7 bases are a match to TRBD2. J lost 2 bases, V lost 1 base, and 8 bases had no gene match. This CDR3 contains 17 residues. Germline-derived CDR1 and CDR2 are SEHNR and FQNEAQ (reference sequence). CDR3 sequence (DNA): TGTGCCAGCAGCTTAGAGTGGCAGCGGGAAGCCTACAATGAGCAGTTCTTC. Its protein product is CASSLEWQREAYNEQFF. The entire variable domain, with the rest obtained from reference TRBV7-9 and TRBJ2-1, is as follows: DTGVSQNPRHKITKRGQNVTFRCDPISEHNRLYWYRQTLGQGPEFLTYFQNEAQLEKSRLLSDRFSAERPKGSFSTLEIQRTEQGDSAMYLCASSLEWQREAYNEQFFGPGTRLTVL.

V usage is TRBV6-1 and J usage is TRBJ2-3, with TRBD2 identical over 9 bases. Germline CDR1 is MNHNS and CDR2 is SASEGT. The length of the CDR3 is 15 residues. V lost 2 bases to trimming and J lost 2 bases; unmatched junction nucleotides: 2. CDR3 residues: CASSELAGTTDTQYF. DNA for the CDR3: TGTGCCAGCAGTGAACTAGCGGGAACCACAGATACGCAGTATTTT.

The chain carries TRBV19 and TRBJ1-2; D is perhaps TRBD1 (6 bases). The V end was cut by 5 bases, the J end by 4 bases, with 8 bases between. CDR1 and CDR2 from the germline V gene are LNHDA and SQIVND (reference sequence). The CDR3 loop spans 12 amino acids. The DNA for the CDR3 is TGTGCCAGTAGTCGAGGGGGCTATGGCTACACCTTC. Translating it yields CASSRGGYGYTF.

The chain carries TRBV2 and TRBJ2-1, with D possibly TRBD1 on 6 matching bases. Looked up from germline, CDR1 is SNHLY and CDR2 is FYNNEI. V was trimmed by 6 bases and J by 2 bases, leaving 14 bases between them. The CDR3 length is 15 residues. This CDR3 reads CASRTSGATYNEQFF. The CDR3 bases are TGTGCCAGCAGGACCTCAGGGGCTACCTACAATGAGCAGTTCTTC.

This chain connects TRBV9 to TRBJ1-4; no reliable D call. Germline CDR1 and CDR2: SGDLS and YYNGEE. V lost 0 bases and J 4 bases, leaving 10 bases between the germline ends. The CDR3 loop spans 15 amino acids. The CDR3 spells CASSVGEGFNEKLFF. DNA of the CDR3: TGTGCCAGCAGCGTAGGGGAGGGTTTTAATGAAAAACTGTTTTTT.

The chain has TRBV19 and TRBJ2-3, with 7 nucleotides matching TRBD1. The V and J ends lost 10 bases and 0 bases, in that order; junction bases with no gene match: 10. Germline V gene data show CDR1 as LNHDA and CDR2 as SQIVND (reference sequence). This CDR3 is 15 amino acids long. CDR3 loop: CATNRDSPSTDTQYF. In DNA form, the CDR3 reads TGTGCCACCAATCGGGACAGCCCTAGCACAGATACGCAGTATTTT.

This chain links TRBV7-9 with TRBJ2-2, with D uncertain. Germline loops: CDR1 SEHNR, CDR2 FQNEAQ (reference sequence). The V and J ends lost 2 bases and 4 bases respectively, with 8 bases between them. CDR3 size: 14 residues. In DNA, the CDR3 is TGTGCCAGCAGCTTAATCCGGACCACCGGGGAGCTGTTTTTT. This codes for CASSLIRTTGELFF. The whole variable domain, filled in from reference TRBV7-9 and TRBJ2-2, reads DTGVSQNPRHKITKRGQNVTFRCDPISEHNRLYWYRQTLGQGPEFLTYFQNEAQLEKSRLLSDRFSAERPKGSFSTLEIQRTEQGDSAMYLCASSLIRTTGELFFGEGSRLTVL.

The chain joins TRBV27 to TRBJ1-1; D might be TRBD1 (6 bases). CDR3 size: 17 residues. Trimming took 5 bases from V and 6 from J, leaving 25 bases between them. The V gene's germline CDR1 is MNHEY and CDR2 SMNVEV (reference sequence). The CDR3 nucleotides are TGTGCCAGCAGTCCGGGGCTCAGGGGTGAAACGATCCCTGAAGCTTTCTTT. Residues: CASSPGLRGETIPEAFF.

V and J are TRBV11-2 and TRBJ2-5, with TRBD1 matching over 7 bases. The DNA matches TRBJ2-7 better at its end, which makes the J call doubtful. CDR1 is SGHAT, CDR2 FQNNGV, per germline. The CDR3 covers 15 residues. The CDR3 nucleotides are TGTGCCAGCAGCCTCGATCGACAGGGTTACTACGAGCAGTACTTC. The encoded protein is CASSLDRQGYYEQYF.

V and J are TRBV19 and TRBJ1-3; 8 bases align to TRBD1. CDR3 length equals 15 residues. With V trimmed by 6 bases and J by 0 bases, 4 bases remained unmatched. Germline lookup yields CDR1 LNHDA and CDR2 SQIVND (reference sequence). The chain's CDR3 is CASSRDRNSGNTIYF. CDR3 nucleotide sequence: TGTGCCAGTAGCAGGGACAGGAACTCTGGAAACACCATATATTTT.

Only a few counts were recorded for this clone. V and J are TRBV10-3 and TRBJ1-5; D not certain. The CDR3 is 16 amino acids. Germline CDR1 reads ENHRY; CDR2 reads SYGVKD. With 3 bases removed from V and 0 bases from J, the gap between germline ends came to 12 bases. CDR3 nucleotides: TGTGCCATCAGTGAATGGCAGCCTTATAGCAATCAGCCCCAGCATTTT. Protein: CAISEWQPYSNQPQHF.

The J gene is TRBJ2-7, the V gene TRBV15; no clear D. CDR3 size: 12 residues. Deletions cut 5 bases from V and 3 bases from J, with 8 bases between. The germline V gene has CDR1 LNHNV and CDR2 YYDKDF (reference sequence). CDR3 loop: CATSPSGYEQYF. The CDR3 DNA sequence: TGTGCCACCAGCCCCTCCGGCTACGAGCAGTACTTC.